These T cell receptor beta chains were read from a single sample in a study of regulatory T cells in long-lasting Graves disease. TCRdb processed the multiplex PCR reads anew with MiXCR; each CDR3 protein has one entry. The top ten clones hold approximately 15% of a sample with about 450,000 distinct CDR3 sequences, less than 15% of them seen once. The same data also went into a second study, on T cells in Graves' hyperthyroidism and ophthalmopathy.

The sequenced sample was peripheral blood mononuclear cells (PBMCs), obtained at new diagnosis, from a patient treated with antithyroid drugs. The receptors were gathered from a woman between 45 and 65 years old with Graves disease. Each CDR3 is given with its conserved first and last residue. The D gene is left open where the match is weak. A row's size may be missing; if present it is once, few, many or a size class.

D: TRBD2
V: TRBV18
J: TRBJ2-1
size: many
DNA: TGTGCCAGCTCACTCCCTAGCGGGGGGTACAATGAGCAGTTCTTC
CDR3: CASSLPSGGYNEQFF

D: -
V: TRBV27
J: TRBJ2-1
size: many
DNA: TGTGCCAGCAGTTTAGCGGGATACATTAATGAGCAGTTCTTC
CDR3: CASSLAGYINEQFF

D: TRBD2
V: TRBV9
J: TRBJ2-1
size: many
DNA: TGTGCCAGCAGCGTGGGTAGCGGGATAAATGAGCAGTTCTTC
CDR3: CASSVGSGINEQFF

D: -
V: TRBV2
J: TRBJ2-5
size: few
DNA: TGTGCCAGCAGTGAATATGTGTACCAAGAGACCCAGTACTTC
CDR3: CASSEYVYQETQYF

D: TRBD2
V: TRBV3-1
J: TRBJ2-7
size: -
DNA: TGTGCCAGCAGCCAAGATAGCGGGAGAGCCGAGCAGTACTTC
CDR3: CASSQDSGRAEQYF

D: TRBD1
V: TRBV5-1
J: TRBJ2-7
size: -
DNA: TGCGCCAGCAGCTTGATCCGGGACAGCTACTCCTACGAGCAGTACTTC
CDR3: CASSLIRDSYSYEQYF

D: TRBD2
V: TRBV2
J: TRBJ2-2
size: -
DNA: TGTGCCAGCAGTGAAATGGGGACTAGCGTGAACACCGGGGAGCTGTTTTTT
CDR3: CASSEMGTSVNTGELFF

D: -
V: TRBV7-2
J: TRBJ2-1
size: many
DNA: TGTGCCAGCAGTTCTAGAGGGGGTTTATACAATGAGCAGTTCTTC
CDR3: CASSSRGGLYNEQFF

D: TRBD1
V: TRBV28
J: TRBJ2-7
size: -
DNA: TGTGCCAGCAGTTTAGCCGACAGGGGCCCGCTCGAGCAGTACTTC
CDR3: CASSLADRGPLEQYF

D: TRBD2
V: TRBV4-2
J: TRBJ2-7
size: many
DNA: TGTGCCAGCAGCCAGGGGCCTAGCGGTGACTACGAGCAGTACTTC
CDR3: CASSQGPSGDYEQYF

D: TRBD1
V: TRBV6-1
J: TRBJ2-3
size: many
DNA: TGTGCCAGCAGCCAGCCGGGACAGGGGGCGATCCCAGATACGCAGTATTTT
CDR3: CASSQPGQGAIPDTQYF

D: -
V: TRBV28
J: TRBJ1-4
size: many
DNA: TGTGCCAGCACCGCCGGGGGAAGTCAGGAAAAACTGTTTTTT
CDR3: CASTAGGSQEKLFF

D: -
V: TRBV3-1
J: TRBJ2-4
size: many
DNA: TGTGCCAGCAGCAAGACAGGCCCCGAAAACATTCAGTACTTC
CDR3: CASSKTGPENIQYF

D: TRBD2
V: TRBV11-2
J: TRBJ2-1
size: -
DNA: TGTGCCAGCAGCTCTCGGACTAGCAATGAGCAGTTCTTC
CDR3: CASSSRTSNEQFF

D: -
V: TRBV6-1
J: TRBJ1-5
size: few
DNA: TGTGCCAGCAGTGAATTGGGGGGCGGTAGGCAGCCCCAGCATTTT
CDR3: CASSELGGGRQPQHF

D: -
V: TRBV2
J: TRBJ2-1
size: many
DNA: TGTGCCAGCGCGAAAGTGGCCGGCGATGAGCAGTTCTTC
CDR3: CASAKVAGDEQFF

D: -
V: TRBV18
J: TRBJ2-1
size: many
DNA: TGTGCCAGCTCACCGGAGCAAGCGAAAAATGAGCAGTTCTTC
CDR3: CASSPEQAKNEQFF

D: -
V: TRBV7-9
J: TRBJ1-1
size: -
DNA: TGTGCCAGCACCAACAGGCGGGTGAGCACTGAAGCTTTCTTT
CDR3: CASTNRRVSTEAFF

D: -
V: TRBV27
J: TRBJ1-1
size: -
DNA: TGTGCCAGCAGTTTAATTGGGACCGCTGAAGCTTTCTTT
CDR3: CASSLIGTAEAFF

D: -
V: TRBV10-3
J: TRBJ1-4
size: few
DNA: TGTGCCATCAGTGAAGGGACGGAGGAAAAACTGTTTTTT
CDR3: CAISEGTEEKLFF

D: -
V: TRBV3-1
J: TRBJ2-5
size: -
DNA: TGTGCCAGCAGCCAAGCCGGGACACCGCATCACTTC
CDR3: CASSQAGTPHHF

D: TRBD1
V: TRBV20-1
J: TRBJ2-1
size: many
DNA: TGCAGTGCTAGTCCCGGGACAGGGCTAAATGAGCAGTTCTTC
CDR3: CSASPGTGLNEQFF

D: -
V: TRBV6-2/TRBV6-3
J: TRBJ1-2
size: -
DNA: TGTGCCAGCAGTTATCGGGACAACTATGGCTACACCTTC
CDR3: CASSYRDNYGYTF

D: TRBD1
V: TRBV27
J: TRBJ1-1
size: many
DNA: TGTGCCAGCAGTTTATCCCGGACAGGGGGCCTCACTGAAGCTTTCTTT
CDR3: CASSLSRTGGLTEAFF

D: -
V: TRBV2
J: TRBJ1-4
size: few
DNA: TGTGCCAGCAGCCCAGGGGAGGGAGAAGAAAAACTGTTTTTT
CDR3: CASSPGEGEEKLFF

D: TRBD2
V: TRBV20-1
J: TRBJ2-5
size: -
DNA: TGCAGTGCTAGAAGATCTAGCGGGAGAGGAGAGACCCAGTACTTC
CDR3: CSARRSSGRGETQYF

D: -
V: TRBV28
J: TRBJ2-5
size: -
DNA: TGTGCCAGCACGGTTGACAGCCAAGAGACCCAGTACTTC
CDR3: CASTVDSQETQYF

D: TRBD1
V: TRBV7-2
J: TRBJ2-7
size: many
DNA: TGTGCCAGCAGCTTAACGGACAGGGGACGGGGGGCCCAGTACGAGCAGTACTTC
CDR3: CASSLTDRGRGAQYEQYF

D: -
V: TRBV9
J: TRBJ2-1
size: many
DNA: TGTGCCAGCAGCCTTTTCCCTGCAGATGAGCAGTTCTTC
CDR3: CASSLFPADEQFF

D: -
V: TRBV28
J: TRBJ1-2
size: many
DNA: TGTGCCAGCAGTTTACACGGGACTAACTATGGCTACACCTTC
CDR3: CASSLHGTNYGYTF

D: -
V: TRBV7-2
J: TRBJ1-5
size: many
DNA: TGTGCCAGCAGCCACAGGGACGATCAGCCCCAGCATTTT
CDR3: CASSHRDDQPQHF

D: -
V: TRBV28
J: TRBJ1-5
size: many
DNA: TGTGCCAGTGCCCCTGGCGATCAGCCCCAGCATTTT
CDR3: CASAPGDQPQHF

D: TRBD2
V: TRBV24-1
J: TRBJ2-4
size: -
DNA: TGTGCCACCAGTGACTCATCCGGGACTACGGTGGACATTCAGTACTTC
CDR3: CATSDSSGTTVDIQYF

D: TRBD1
V: TRBV5-1
J: TRBJ2-3
size: many
DNA: TGCGCCAGCAGCTTCGGACAGGGCGCTAGCACAGATACGCAGTATTTT
CDR3: CASSFGQGASTDTQYF

D: TRBD2
V: TRBV5-1
J: TRBJ2-3
size: many
DNA: TGCGCCAGCAGCTTAGGCGGGAGGGCCAGCACAGATACGCAGTATTTT
CDR3: CASSLGGRASTDTQYF

D: -
V: TRBV7-9
J: TRBJ1-5
size: many
DNA: TGTGCCAGCAGCCCCGGGATCAACATTTATCCCCAGCATTTT
CDR3: CASSPGINIYPQHF

D: -
V: TRBV2
J: TRBJ1-1
size: many
DNA: TGTGCCATTACCGGGGAAATAAACACTGAAGCTTTCTTT
CDR3: CAITGEINTEAFF

D: TRBD2
V: TRBV28
J: TRBJ2-5
size: -
DNA: TGTGCCAGCAGCTCCCGGGGACTAGCGGTTCAAGAGACCCAGTACTTC
CDR3: CASSSRGLAVQETQYF

D: TRBD2
V: TRBV10-3
J: TRBJ2-1
size: many
DNA: TGTGCCATCAGTGATAGTCGGACTAGCGGCTATTACAATGAGCAGTTCTTC
CDR3: CAISDSRTSGYYNEQFF

D: TRBD2
V: TRBV5-5
J: TRBJ2-2
size: many
DNA: TGTGCCAGCAGTAAGCGGGAGTGGGGCACCGGGGAGCTGTTTTTT
CDR3: CASSKREWGTGELFF

D: -
V: TRBV9
J: TRBJ2-1
size: -
DNA: TGTGCCAGCAGCGTAGTCGGACGGCACAATGAGCAGTTCTTC
CDR3: CASSVVGRHNEQFF

D: -
V: TRBV20-1
J: TRBJ2-7
size: -
DNA: TGCAGTGCTAGAGATGGTAGGGCGCAACTTTACGAGCAGTACTTC
CDR3: CSARDGRAQLYEQYF

D: -
V: TRBV20-1
J: TRBJ2-1
size: few
DNA: TGCAGTGCTAGAGATTTGTCGGATCCCTACAATGAGCAGTTCTTC
CDR3: CSARDLSDPYNEQFF

D: -
V: TRBV7-8
J: TRBJ1-6
size: many
DNA: TGTGCCAGCAGCCCGTCTAGGGTGGCGGGGAATTCACCCCTCCACTTT
CDR3: CASSPSRVAGNSPLHF

D: -
V: TRBV9
J: TRBJ2-2
size: few
DNA: TGTGCCAGCAGCGTAGAGCCTGATCGGCGTGGGGAGCTGTTTTTT
CDR3: CASSVEPDRRGELFF

D: -
V: TRBV27
J: TRBJ2-3
size: many
DNA: TGTGCCAGCAGTTTTTGGACTAGCACAGATACGCAGTATTTT
CDR3: CASSFWTSTDTQYF

D: -
V: TRBV6-5
J: TRBJ2-7
size: few
DNA: TGTGCCAGCAGTTACTCCTCCGGGACACCATCCTACGAGCAGTACTTC
CDR3: CASSYSSGTPSYEQYF